This T cell receptor beta chain derives from a study of cytomegalovirus exposure and HLA in healthy donors. Study-level background: Unique TCRs numbering approximately 80 million, obtained from HLA-typed donors, made up an early data release. Notes on the study in general: Apparent HLA restriction characterized most CMV-associated TCR beta chains in a later analysis. Previously analyzed data showed that most TCR beta V segments were productive at a frequency of about 90% or about 30%. A missense variant in DCLRE1C was later tied to TCR beta V- and J-gene trimming.

This CDR3 has 17 amino acids. Trimming removed 1 base at V and 5 bases at J, with 18 bases between. The V gene's germline CDR1 is SGHNT and CDR2 YENEEA. This clone showed up just once. Its antigen is not known. PCR involved 60 Vbeta and 13 Jbeta primers. Using immunoSEQ multiplex PCR, the repertoire was profiled, and TCRdb retains in-frame clones only, with some absent. The sample lists roughly 110,000 clones, about 79% seen once, with about 2.7% in the top ten. The gene calls are TRBV11-3 and TRBJ2-1, with TRBD2 as a possible D gene (7 bases). The TCR sequence derives from a woman between 18 and 29 years old in good health and CMV-seronegative. The specimen was PBMCs. CDR3 nucleotide sequence: TGTGCCAGCAGCTTAGCTTACAGCCGGGGGGCCGACAATGAGCAGTTCTTC. Amino acids: CASSLAYSRGADNEQFF.